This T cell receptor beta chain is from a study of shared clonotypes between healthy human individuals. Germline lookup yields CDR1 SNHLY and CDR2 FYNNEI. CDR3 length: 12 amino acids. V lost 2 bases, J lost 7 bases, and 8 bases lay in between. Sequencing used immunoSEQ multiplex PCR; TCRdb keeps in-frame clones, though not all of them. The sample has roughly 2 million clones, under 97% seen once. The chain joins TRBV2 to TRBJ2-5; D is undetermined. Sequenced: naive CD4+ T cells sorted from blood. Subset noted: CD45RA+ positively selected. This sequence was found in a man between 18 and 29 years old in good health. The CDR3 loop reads CASSERSGTQYF. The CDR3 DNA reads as TGTGCCAGCAGTGAACGGTCGGGGACCCAGTACTTC.